The text below deals with one T cell receptor beta chain. The antigen this receptor binds is unknown. This CDR3 fails to terminate in the conserved phenylalanine or tryptophan, so it likely reflects a read error. This sample is drawn from a study of CD8 T cells in ankylosing spondylitis (dated by TCRdb to between 2016 and 2019). Regarding the complete study: The study set out to find disease-linked TCR variants by profiling T cell receptor beta repertoires in ankylosing spondylitis patients and healthy donors. In total, the full study cohort was made up of roughly 110 healthy donors and 25 to 30 ankylosing spondylitis patients. Peripheral blood was sampled, and synovial fluid was additionally collected from ankylosing spondylitis patients.

The sequencer listed for this sample is Illumina HiSeq 2500. Quantitative 5'-RACE with molecular barcodes was used to prepare TCR beta libraries. Under the source paper's analysis protocol: To identify disease-linked TCR variants, a new computational method was used, one built on a probabilistic model of VDJ rearrangement. TCRdb trimmed public reads at Q25 via fastp, called clones via MiXCR and kept in-frame beta chains. Rows matching on CDR3 protein sequence are summarized as one entry with the most common DNA and genes. TCRdb, not the original authors, processed these V and J calls. The sample includes fewer than 250,000 distinct CDR3 sequences, with around 32% observed a single time. Together, the top ten hold roughly 4% of the sample. The CDR3 is 18 residues long, ends included. The CDR3 DNA has 54 bases and is translated from base 1. V loses 5 bases, J loses 6 bases, and the germline ends lie 27 bases apart. CDR1 SGHAT and CDR2 FQNNGV were looked up in the germline V gene.

General study outcomes and caveats: The disease-linked clones showed a CD8+ phenotype and occurred at relatively low frequencies in peripheral blood. The disease-linked clones were reported to be significantly enriched in matched synovial fluid samples from ankylosing spondylitis patients. Some motif variants had previously been reported in the synovial fluid and blood of reactive arthritis patients, which suggests shared mechanisms of disease initiation. A TCR beta motif made up of several highly homologous amino acid variants appeared to be characteristic of blood from ankylosing spondylitis patients.

The chain is assembled from TRBV11-2 and TRBJ2-3; the D segment could be TRBD1, given 6 matching bases. The clonotype comes from a male donor with ankylosing spondylitis or in good health (not recorded which). Specimen: blood, either unsorted or a sorted T cell fraction (not recorded which). The DNA reads as follows: TGTGCCAGCAGCCCGCCCCGGACAGACGTTTGGTGGTTCGATACGCAGTATTTG. Its protein reads: CASSPPRTDVWWFDTQYL.